This T cell receptor (beta chain) appears in the sequencing data of a study of regulatory T cells in long-lasting Graves disease. Study-level points and caveats: Among persistent patients, a larger number of public clonotypes were shared (approximately 3,000) than among newly diagnosed patients (about 970). Persistent disease favored TRBV28, TRBJ1-2 and TRBJ2-5.

CDR3 size: 16 residues. Trimming removed 1 base from V and 9 bases from J; junction bases left unmatched: 12. The germline V gene has CDR1 LGHNT and CDR2 FRNRAP. This clonotype was seen at least ten times. The antigen is undetermined. Time point defined: newly diagnosed GD, antithyroid drugs for less than 3 months. Researchers made the TCR library from RNA that was extracted from PBMCs. Graves' disease was diagnosed by American Thyroid Association guidelines. For TCR beta, libraries came from iRepertoire HTBI primers and Arm-PCR of CDR3 regions. One entry per CDR3 protein results from TCRdb running MiXCR on the multiplex PCR reads. The sample yields around 450,000 distinct CDR3 sequences, 15% to 20% seen once. The same data also contributed to another study, on T cells in Graves' hyperthyroidism and ophthalmopathy. That study adds: HTBI primers were the set used in a first-round RT-PCR of the TCR CDR3.

The rearrangement links TRBV12-5 to TRBJ2-4, with TRBD1 matching 7 bases. The sample in question was peripheral blood mononuclear cells (PBMCs), obtained at new diagnosis, from a patient treated with antithyroid drugs. The receptor comes from a man aged 40-50 years with Graves disease. Written as DNA, the CDR3 is TGTGCTAGTGGTTTGGATTTGGGACAGCTACAGTCCATTCAGTACTTC. Translated: CASGLDLGQLQSIQYF. Full variable domain (missing parts from reference TRBV12-5 and TRBJ2-4): DARVTQTPRHKVTEMGQEVTMRCQPILGHNTVFWYRQTMMQGLELLAYFRNRAPLDDSGMPKDRFSAEMPDATLATLKIQPSEPRDSAVYFCASGLDLGQLQSIQYFGAGTRLSVL.